These 21 T cell receptor beta chains were sequenced from one sample in a study of blood T cell repertoires in COVID-19. Libraries were prepared by immunoSEQ multiplex PCR; TCRdb keeps only in-frame clonotypes and omits some of them. The profile shows 96,000 or so clones, 90% of them singletons. Specimen: peripheral blood. These TCRs come from a man in his sixties with acute or convalescent COVID-19.

The chain is built from TRBV27 and TRBJ1-1; a weak D match, TRBD1 (6 bases). Germline CDR1 is MNHEY and CDR2 is SMNVEV (reference sequence). V was trimmed by 2 bases and J by 5 bases, leaving 12 bases between them. The CDR3 has 14 residues. The CDR3 DNA is TGTGCCAGCAGTTTACTGGGGGCTCGTACTGAAGCTTTCTTT. Encoded protein: CASSLLGARTEAFF.

This chain joins TRBV7-9 and TRBJ2-1; tentative D call: TRBD2 (6 bases). Trimming removed 3 bases at V and 4 bases at J, with 10 bases between. Per germline, CDR1 SEHNR and CDR2 FQNEAQ (reference sequence). The CDR3 contains 14 residues. The CDR3, as DNA: TGTGCCAGCAGCTTCGCAGGGACTTACAATGAGCAGTTCTTC. As protein: CASSFAGTYNEQFF.

The CDR3: CASSGTGVGYTF. CDR3 DNA sequence: TGTGCCAGCAGCGGGACAGGGGTTGGCTACACCTTC. The chain is built from TRBV9 and TRBJ1-2, with TRBD1 identical over 9 bases. CDR3 length: 12 amino acids. V lost 3 bases and J lost 7; bases outside the gene matches: 1. Germline V gives CDR1 SGDLS, CDR2 YYNGEE.

This chain connects TRBV20-1 to TRBJ2-3; 8 nucleotides match TRBD2. The ends lost 3 bases at V and 4 bases at J; junction bases unmatched: 9. The CDR3 is 15 amino acids. Germline V gene data show CDR1 as DFQATT and CDR2 as SNEGSKA (reference sequence). The CDR3 DNA reads as TGCAGTGCTAGTAGTAGCGGGATTAGGGCAGATACGCAGTATTTT. Its protein is CSASSSGIRADTQYF.

CDR3 region: CASSFDRSNSGNTIYF. The CDR3 DNA is TGTGCCAGCAGTTTTGACAGGTCCAACTCTGGAAACACCATATATTTT. The genes are TRBV6-5 and TRBJ1-3, with a possible D match to TRBD1 (6 bases). Germline CDR1 and CDR2: MNHEY and SVGAGI. This CDR3 region has 16 residues. Trimming took off 4 bases at V and 0 bases at J, with 13 bases between the two ends.

The CDR3 DNA follows: TGTGCCACGACAACGACAGGGTCGGGAAACACCATATATTTT. Translation: CATTTTGSGNTIYF. The genes are TRBV19 and TRBJ1-3; 7 nucleotides align to TRBD1. Germline loops: CDR1 LNHDA, CDR2 SQIVND (reference sequence). J gave up 4 bases and V 10 bases, and 10 bases lay outside the gene matches. The CDR3 extends over 14 amino acids.

V usage is TRBV5-1 and J usage is TRBJ2-4; 7 nucleotides line up with TRBD1. There are 17 residues in the CDR3. Trimming removed 0 bases from V and 6 bases from J; junction bases left unmatched: 12. CDR1 is SGHRS and CDR2 is YFSETQ in the germline V gene. CDR3 sequence: CASSLGGPGTVRNIQYF. The DNA for the CDR3 is TGCGCCAGCAGCTTGGGGGGTCCCGGGACAGTCCGAAACATTCAGTACTTC.

The chain couples TRBV10-3 to TRBJ2-3; maybe TRBD2 (6 bases). Germline values: CDR1 ENHRY, CDR2 SYGVKD. The CDR3 is made up of 14 amino acids. The ends were cut back, 6 bases at V and 0 bases at J, with 10 bases in the middle. CDR3 amino acids: CAIRAGRSTDTQYF. The CDR3 nucleotides read TGTGCCATCAGGGCGGGACGTAGCACAGATACGCAGTATTTT.

This chain links TRBV19 with TRBJ2-2; D unresolved. CDR3 length equals 18 residues. V was cut by 2 bases and J by 3 bases, with 19 bases left in between. Per the germline V gene, CDR1 is LNHDA and CDR2 is SQIVND (reference sequence). CDR3 region: CASSIKDITQAYTGELFF. DNA for the CDR3: TGTGCCAGTAGTATAAAGGATATAACGCAGGCGTACACCGGGGAGCTGTTTTTT.

The J gene is TRBJ1-5, the V gene TRBV27; 7 bases fit TRBD1. CDR1 and CDR2 (germline): MNHEY, SMNVEV (reference sequence). There are 14 residues in the CDR3. With V trimmed by 6 bases and J by 6 bases, 8 bases remained unmatched. The CDR3 protein is CASSRQGPGQPQHF. The CDR3 DNA follows: TGTGCCAGCAGCCGACAGGGCCCGGGTCAGCCCCAGCATTTT.

V usage is TRBV19 and J usage is TRBJ1-4, with TRBD1 matching 7 bases. The V gene's germline CDR1 is LNHDA and CDR2 SQIVND (reference sequence). V was pared by 4 bases and J by 1 base, with 9 bases of the junction left unmatched. The CDR3 length is 17 residues. This CDR3 is CASSTSTGAITNEKLFF. The CDR3 DNA is TGTGCCAGTAGTACTTCAACAGGGGCGATAACTAATGAAAAACTGTTTTTT.

The V call is TRBV9, the J call TRBJ2-1; perhaps TRBD2 as D (6 bases). V lost 6 bases and J 1 base, leaving 14 bases between the germline ends. The germline CDR1 and CDR2 sequences are SGDLS and YYNGEE. CDR3 length equals 15 residues. CDR3 region: CASNNGGKSYNEQFF. CDR3 sequence (DNA): TGTGCCAGCAACAATGGGGGGAAATCCTACAATGAGCAGTTCTTC.

This rearrangement joins TRBV18 to TRBJ2-7, with 7 bases identical to TRBD2. Per the germline V gene, CDR1 is KGHSH and CDR2 is LQKENI. V gave up 1 base and J gave up 7 bases; unmatched junction bases: 7. There are 14 residues in the CDR3. CDR3 coding DNA: TGTGCCAGCTCACCACTTAGGGAGGGCCTAGAGCAGTACTTC. Amino acids: CASSPLREGLEQYF.

The chain is built from TRBV6-2 or TRBV6-3 and TRBJ1-5; perhaps TRBD1 as D (5 bases). Germline V gene lookup returns CDR1 MNHEY and CDR2 SVGEGT. This CDR3 has 14 residues. Trimming took off 6 bases at V and 2 bases at J, with 11 bases between the two ends. The CDR3 region has the DNA TGTGCCAGCAGCCGCGACAGCGGCAATCAGCCCCAGCATTTT. It is translated as CASSRDSGNQPQHF.

This chain joins TRBV28 and TRBJ2-7, with a possible D match to TRBD2 (6 bases). Trimming left V 7 bases short and J 2 bases short, with 18 bases between. CDR1 and CDR2 (germline): MDHEN, SYDVKM. The CDR3 is 15 amino acids. CDR3 residues: CASTPTGLSPYEQYF. DNA of the CDR3: TGTGCCAGCACCCCTACGGGACTTTCCCCCTACGAGCAGTACTTC.

The rearrangement joins TRBV18 to TRBJ1-5; D gene uncertain. V lost 6 bases and J 8 bases, leaving 14 bases between the germline ends. The CDR3 has 13 residues. The germline V gene has CDR1 KGHSH and CDR2 LQKENI. The CDR3 DNA sequence: TGTGCCAGCTCCCTCTCACTCGGGGAGCCCCAGCATTTT. Translation gives CASSLSLGEPQHF.

This chain's CDR3 is CASSPSIGSSTGELFF. For the CDR3, the DNA is TGTGCCAGCTCACCATCCATCGGGAGCTCCACCGGGGAGCTGTTTTTT. V is TRBV18 and J is TRBJ2-2; a weak D match, TRBD2 (6 bases). This CDR3 spans 16 amino acids. Per germline, CDR1 KGHSH and CDR2 LQKENI. The V end was cut by 2 bases, the J end by 4 bases, with 14 bases between.

This clone was seen a few times. V and J are TRBV19 and TRBJ1-2, with 9 bases fitting TRBD1. Germline loops: CDR1 LNHDA, CDR2 SQIVND (reference sequence). V was clipped by 6 bases and J by 9 bases; unmatched bases: 11. This CDR3 is built from 14 residues. The CDR3 nucleotides read TGTGCCAGTAGCAGGGACAGGGAGGAAGGGAGCTACACCTTC. This encodes CASSRDREEGSYTF.

This rearrangement joins TRBV6-2 or TRBV6-3 to TRBJ2-7; D might be TRBD2 (6 bases). Trimming took off 2 bases at V and 0 bases at J, with 8 bases between the two ends. From germline, CDR1 is MNHEY and CDR2 SVGEGT. The CDR3 length is 14 residues. CDR3 in amino acids: CASSYGEDSYEQYF. CDR3 sequence (DNA): TGTGCCAGCAGTTACGGGGAGGACTCCTACGAGCAGTACTTC.

The chain links TRBV11-2 to TRBJ2-3; D is possibly TRBD2 (6 bases). Germline V lookup: CDR1 SGHAT, CDR2 FQNNGV. The V end was cut by 5 bases, the J end by 4 bases, with 16 bases between. The CDR3 is 15 residues long. CDR3 in amino acids: CASSLGGPPADTQYF. The CDR3 nucleotides are TGTGCCAGCAGCCTGGGGGGACCCCCCGCAGATACGCAGTATTTT.

V is TRBV7-3 and J is TRBJ2-7, with 8 bases identical to TRBD1. This CDR3 is built from 13 residues. CDR1 and CDR2 from the germline V gene are SGHTA and FQGTGA. The trim removed 5 bases at V and 6 bases at J, leaving 6 bases unmatched. DNA for the CDR3: TGTGCCAGCAGCGTGGACAGGGAGAGCGAGCAGTACTTC. Its translation is CASSVDRESEQYF. Supplemented by reference TRBV7-3 and TRBJ2-7, the full variable domain reads GAGVSQTPSNKVTEKGKYVELRCDPISGHTALYWYRQSLGQGPEFLIYFQGTGAADDSGLPNDRFFAVRPEGSVSTLKIQRTERGDSAVYLCASSVDRESEQYFGPGTRLTVT.